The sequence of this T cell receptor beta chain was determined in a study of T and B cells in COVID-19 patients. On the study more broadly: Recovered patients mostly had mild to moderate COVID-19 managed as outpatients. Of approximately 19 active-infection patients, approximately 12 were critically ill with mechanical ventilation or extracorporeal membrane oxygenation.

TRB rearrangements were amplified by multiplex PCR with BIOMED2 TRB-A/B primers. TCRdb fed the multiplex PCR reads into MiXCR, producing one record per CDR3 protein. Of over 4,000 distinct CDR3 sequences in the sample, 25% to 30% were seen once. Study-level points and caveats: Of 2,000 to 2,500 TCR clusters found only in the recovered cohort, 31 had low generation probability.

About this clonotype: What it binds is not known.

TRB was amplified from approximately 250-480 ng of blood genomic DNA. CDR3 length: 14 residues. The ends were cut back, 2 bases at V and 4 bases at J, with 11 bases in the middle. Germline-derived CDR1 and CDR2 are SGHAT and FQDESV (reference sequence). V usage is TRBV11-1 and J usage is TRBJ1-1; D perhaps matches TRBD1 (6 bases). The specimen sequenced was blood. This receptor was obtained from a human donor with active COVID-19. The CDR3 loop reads CASSLRGRGTEAFF. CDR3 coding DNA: TGTGCCAGCAGCTTACGAGGCAGGGGCACTGAAGCTTTCTTT. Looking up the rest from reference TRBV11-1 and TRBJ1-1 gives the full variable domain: EAEVAQSPRYKITEKSQAVAFWCDPISGHATLYWYRQILGQGPELLVQFQDESVVDDSQLPKDRFSAERLKGVDSTLKIQPAELGDSAMYLCASSLRGRGTEAFFGQGTRLTVV.